Presented here are 8 T cell receptor beta chains from one specimen sequenced in a study of blood T cell repertoires in COVID-19. This table comes from immunoSEQ multiplex PCR, and its TCRdb copy is limited to in-frame clones, with some not included. Counted here are 120,000 to 150,000 clones, around three quarters occurring once; the ten biggest clones make up approximately 8.6%. Sequenced sample: peripheral blood. Source of these receptors: a man in his fifties with active or convalescent COVID-19.

This chain uses TRBV9 with TRBJ1-2; a possible D gene is TRBD1 (5 bases). The CDR3 extends over 15 amino acids. Trimming cost V 0 bases and J 4 bases, with 13 bases left between them. Germline V lookup: CDR1 SGDLS, CDR2 YYNGEE. This CDR3 is CASSVAPLGVYGYTF. In DNA form, the CDR3 reads TGTGCCAGCAGCGTAGCTCCATTAGGGGTCTATGGCTACACCTTC.

This chain joins TRBV12-3 or TRBV12-4 and TRBJ2-1; D unresolved. The CDR3 contains 12 residues. The V gene lost 3 bases and the J gene lost 6 bases, with 6 bases spanning the gap. The CDR3 sequence: CASSLRRNEQFF. CDR3 sequence (DNA): TGTGCCAGCAGTTTGAGGCGCAATGAGCAGTTCTTC.

The chain is built from TRBV6-5 and TRBJ2-7; D gene uncertain. CDR3 length: 13 amino acids. The V and J ends lost 2 bases and 6 bases respectively, with 11 bases between them. Looked up from germline, CDR1 is MNHEY and CDR2 is SVGAGI. The CDR3 loop reads CASSYHPSSEQYF. The CDR3 DNA reads as TGTGCCAGCAGTTACCACCCCAGTTCCGAGCAGTACTTC.

V usage is TRBV7-2 and J usage is TRBJ2-2; TRBD2 is a possible D gene (6 bases). Germline loops: CDR1 SGHTA, CDR2 FQGNSA. Trimming removed 2 bases from V and 0 bases from J, with 10 bases in between. The CDR3 sequence is 16 residues long. CDR3 sequence (DNA): TGTGCCAGCAGCTTATTAGGCGGGACGAACACCGGGGAGCTGTTTTTT. Its protein product is CASSLLGGTNTGELFF. Full variable domain (outside the CDR3, taken from reference TRBV7-2 and TRBJ2-2): GAGVSQSPSNKVTEKGKDVELRCDPISGHTALYWYRQSLGQGLEFLIYFQGNSAPDKSGLPSDRFSAERTGGSVSTLTIQRTQQEDSAVYLCASSLLGGTNTGELFFGEGSRLTVL.

The CDR3 bases are TGTGCCAGCAGTCCCTCGGGACAGACAAATTCACCCCTCCACTTT. Its protein product is CASSPSGQTNSPLHF. The chain is built from TRBV27 and TRBJ1-6; 7 nucleotides align to TRBD1. Trimming removed 5 bases from V and 7 bases from J; junction bases left unmatched: 8. The CDR3 has 15 amino acids. Germline values: CDR1 MNHEY, CDR2 SMNVEV (reference sequence).

To note about this clone: Other DNA sequences in the sample encode the same CDR3. The V and J genes are TRBV3-1 (or the pseudogene TRBV3-2) and TRBJ1-2; tentatively, D is TRBD1 (6 bases). The CDR3 length is 14 residues. Germline CDR1 and CDR2: LGHDT and YNNKEL (reference sequence). V lost 1 base to trimming and J lost 5 bases, with 11 bases between them. The CDR3 loop is CASSQVQGLYGYTF. In DNA, the CDR3 is TGTGCCAGCAGCCAAGTACAGGGCCTTTATGGCTACACCTTC.

The rearrangement uses TRBV7-2 and TRBJ1-5; 8 nucleotides agree with TRBD1. The CDR3 sequence is 15 residues long. Trimming took 5 bases from V and 6 from J; bases not matched to a gene: 9. The germline CDR1 and CDR2 sequences are SGHTA and FQGNSA. The CDR3 DNA reads as TGTGCCAGCAGCCTACGGACAGGGTCAGGTCAGCCCCAGCATTTT. Its protein is CASSLRTGSGQPQHF.

This chain links TRBV24-1 with TRBJ1-4; maybe TRBD1 (6 bases). Deletions cut 2 bases from V and 8 bases from J, with 14 bases between. The CDR3 is 15 residues long. Germline loops: CDR1 KGHDR, CDR2 SFDVKD. CDR3 nucleotides: TGTGCCACCAGTGATTCGCGGGGGCTGGGAGAAAAACTGTTTTTT. Encoded protein: CATSDSRGLGEKLFF.